These 10 T cell receptor beta chains were sequenced from one sample in a study of T cells in tuberculosis. Profiling relied on immunoSEQ multiplex PCR, and the TCRdb table lists in-frame clones only, not all of them. The sample has 88,000 or so clones, roughly 88% seen once; the top ten hold over 1.5%. After thawing and overnight rest, PBMC were stained with GMM-loaded CD1B tetramer, viability dye and anti-CD3 for sorting. CD1B tetramers were loaded with Rhodococcus equi-derived C32 glucose monomycolate. Sample: CD1b-GMM tetramer-negative cells sorted from PBMCs. These receptors originate from an adult woman with latent tuberculosis.

The V gene is TRBV25-1, the J gene TRBJ2-2; 7 bases agree with TRBD1. The CDR3 covers 15 residues. V trimming: 3 bases; J trimming: 7 bases; junction bases outside the gene matches: 8. Germline CDR1 MGHDK, CDR2 SYGVNS. The CDR3 sequence: CASSEYRGPSGELFF. The CDR3 region has the DNA TGTGCCAGCAGTGAGTACAGGGGTCCCAGCGGGGAGCTGTTTTTT.

The V gene is TRBV7-9, the J gene TRBJ1-6; 7 bases are shared with TRBD1. After removal of 6 bases from V and 6 bases from J, the junction contained 5 bases not matched to a gene. Per the germline V gene, CDR1 is SEHNR and CDR2 is FQNEAQ (reference sequence). There are 14 residues in the CDR3. The CDR3 region has the DNA TGTGCCAGCAGGCCGGGACAGAGTAATTCACCCCTCCACTTT. Amino acids: CASRPGQSNSPLHF.

This chain connects TRBV6-5 to TRBJ1-2, with D perhaps matching TRBD1 (5 bases). Looked up from germline, CDR1 is MNHEY and CDR2 is SVGAGI. V was pared by 6 bases and J by 8 bases, with 16 bases between. This CDR3 is 13 amino acids long. The CDR3 region is CASRGAGYYGYTF. CDR3 DNA: TGTGCCAGCAGAGGGGCAGGGTATTACGGCTACACCTTC.

The chain links TRBV27 to TRBJ2-7, with 12 nucleotides matching TRBD2. This CDR3 region has 16 residues. V lost 5 bases, J lost 3 bases, and 8 bases stayed unmatched. The germline V gene has CDR1 MNHEY and CDR2 SMNVEV (reference sequence). The CDR3 reads CASSPSGLAGRYEQYV. The DNA of the CDR3 is TGTGCCAGCAGTCCCTCGGGACTAGCGGGCCGCTACGAGCAGTACGTC.

The chain combines TRBV5-1 with TRBJ1-1; 9 bases map to TRBD1. Per the germline V gene, CDR1 is SGHRS and CDR2 is YFSETQ. This CDR3 has 14 residues. Trimming took 1 base from V and 5 from J; bases not matched to a gene: 3. The CDR3 nucleotides are TGCGCCAGCAGCTTGTACAGGGGGCTAACTGAAGCTTTCTTT. Protein sequence: CASSLYRGLTEAFF.

The V and J genes are TRBV11-2 and TRBJ2-2, with 9 bases fitting TRBD1. Germline CDR1 SGHAT, CDR2 FQNNGV. The CDR3 is 14 residues long. The junction had 3 bases not matched to a gene; V was cut back by 4 bases and J by 6 bases. CDR3 DNA: TGTGCCAGCAGCTCACAGGGGGCAGCCGGGGAGCTGTTTTTT. It codes for CASSSQGAAGELFF.

The chain joins TRBV30 to TRBJ2-5; possibly TRBD2 for D (6 bases). Germline CDR1 GTSNPN, CDR2 SVGIG (reference sequence). This CDR3 region has 13 residues. Deletions cut 4 bases from V and 1 base from J, with 10 bases between. CDR3 in amino acids: CAWTRDFQETQYF. The CDR3 nucleotides read TGTGCCTGGACCAGGGACTTCCAAGAGACCCAGTACTTC.

This clone came up once. V gene TRBV5-1 combines with J gene TRBJ1-6; D might be TRBD1 (5 bases). The CDR3 extends over 18 amino acids. V was shortened by 0 bases and J by 12 bases, with 25 bases between the two germline ends. The germline V gene has CDR1 SGHRS and CDR2 YFSETQ. The DNA for the CDR3 is TGCGCCAGCAGCTTGGGGCAGGGAGGGATTGGATCGGGGCAACCCCTCCACTTT. Its protein product is CASSLGQGGIGSGQPLHF.

The V call is TRBV6-5, the J call TRBJ2-1; unclear D gene. Germline lookup yields CDR1 MNHEY and CDR2 SVGAGI. V lost 5 bases and J lost 12, with 17 bases in between. CDR3 size: 13 residues. In DNA, the CDR3 is TGTGCCAGCAGTGAAGAACCCCATCGTAGGCAGTTCTTC. Residues: CASSEEPHRRQFF.

The rearrangement links TRBV11-2 to TRBJ1-3, with 8 bases fitting TRBD1. Trimming at V came to 2 bases and at J to 2 bases, leaving 5 bases not matched to a gene. Germline CDR1 reads SGHAT; CDR2 reads FQNNGV. The CDR3 is 16 residues long. The CDR3, as DNA: TGTGCCAGCAGCTTACCCGGGACAGGTGCTGGAAACACCATATATTTT. It is translated as CASSLPGTGAGNTIYF.